The text below deals with one T cell receptor beta chain. What it recognizes is unknown. The record originates from a study of CD8 T cells in ankylosing spondylitis. Study outcomes and limitations: In ankylosing spondylitis blood, a motif of eight highly homologous TCR beta variants appeared characteristic. Certain motif variants had earlier appeared in reactive arthritis synovial fluid and blood.

Each TCR beta library was made by quantitative 5'-RACE that incorporated molecular barcodes. MiXCR, run by TCRdb on the 5' RACE reads, gives a single entry per CDR3 protein. The sample consists of around 340,000 distinct CDR3 sequences, approximately 20% of them appearing once. CDR1 and CDR2 from the germline V gene are SGHAT and FQNNGV. The CDR3 spans 17 residues. V trimming: 6 bases; J trimming: 2 bases; junction bases outside the gene matches: 10. The chain recombines TRBV11-2 with TRBJ2-5; 12 positions match TRBD2. The material sequenced was blood, either unsorted or a sorted T cell fraction (not recorded which). The clonotype comes from a male donor with ankylosing spondylitis or in good health (not recorded which). The CDR3 bases are TGTGCCAGCAGAGCACCTCGGACTAGCGGGGAACAAGAGACCCAGTACTTC. Translation: CASRAPRTSGEQETQYF.